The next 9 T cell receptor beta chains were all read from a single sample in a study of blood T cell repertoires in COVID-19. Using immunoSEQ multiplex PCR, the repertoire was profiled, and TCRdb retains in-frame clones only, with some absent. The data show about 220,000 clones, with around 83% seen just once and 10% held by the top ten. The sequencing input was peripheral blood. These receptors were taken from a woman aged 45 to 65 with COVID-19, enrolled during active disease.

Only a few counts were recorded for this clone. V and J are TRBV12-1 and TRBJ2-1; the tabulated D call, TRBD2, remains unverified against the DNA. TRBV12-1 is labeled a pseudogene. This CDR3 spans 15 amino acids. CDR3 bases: TGTGCCGTCCCTTTTACTAGCGGGGGGCCTAATGAGCAGTTCTTC. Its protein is CAVPFTSGGPNEQFF.

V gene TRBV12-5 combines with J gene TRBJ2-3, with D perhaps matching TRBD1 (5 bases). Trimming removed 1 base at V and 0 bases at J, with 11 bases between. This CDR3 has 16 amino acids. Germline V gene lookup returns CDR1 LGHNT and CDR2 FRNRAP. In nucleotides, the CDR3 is TGTGCTAGTGGTTTGGGGTACAGGACCAGCACAGATACGCAGTATTTT. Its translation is CASGLGYRTSTDTQYF.

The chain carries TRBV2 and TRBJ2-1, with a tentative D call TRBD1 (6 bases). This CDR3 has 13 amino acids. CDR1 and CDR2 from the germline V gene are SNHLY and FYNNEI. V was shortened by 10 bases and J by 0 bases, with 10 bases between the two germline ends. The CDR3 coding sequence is TGTGCCACCTCGACAGGCTCCTACAATGAGCAGTTCTTC. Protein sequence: CATSTGSYNEQFF.

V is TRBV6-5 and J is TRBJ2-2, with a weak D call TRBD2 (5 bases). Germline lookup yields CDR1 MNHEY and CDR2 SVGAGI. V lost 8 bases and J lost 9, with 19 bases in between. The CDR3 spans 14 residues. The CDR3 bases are TGTGCCAGCCCCACTACGCCGGGGATTTGGGAGCTGTTTTTT. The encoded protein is CASPTTPGIWELFF.

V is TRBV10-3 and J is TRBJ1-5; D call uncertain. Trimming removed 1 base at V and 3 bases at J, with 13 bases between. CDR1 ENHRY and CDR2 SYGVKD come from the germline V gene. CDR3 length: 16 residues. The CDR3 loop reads CAISEYSPLFNQPQHF. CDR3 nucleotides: TGTGCCATCAGTGAGTACAGCCCACTCTTCAATCAGCCCCAGCATTTT.

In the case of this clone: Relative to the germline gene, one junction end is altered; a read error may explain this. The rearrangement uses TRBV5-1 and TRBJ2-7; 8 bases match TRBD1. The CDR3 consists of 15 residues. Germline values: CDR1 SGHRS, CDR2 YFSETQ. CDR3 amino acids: CASNLAVGQGYEQYF. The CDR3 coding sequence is TGCGCCAGCAACTTGGCGGTCGGACAGGGCTACGAGCAGTACTTC.

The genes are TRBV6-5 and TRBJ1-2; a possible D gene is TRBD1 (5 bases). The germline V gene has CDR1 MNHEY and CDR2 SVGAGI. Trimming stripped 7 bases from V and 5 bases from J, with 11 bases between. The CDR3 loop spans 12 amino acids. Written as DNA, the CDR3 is TGTGCCAGCACCGCCGGGGGATATGGCTACACCTTC. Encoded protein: CASTAGGYGYTF.

CDR3 amino acids: CASRPRQGARGEAFF. The DNA of the CDR3 is TGTGCCAGTAGGCCCCGACAGGGGGCGAGAGGTGAAGCTTTCTTT. V gene TRBV19 combines with J gene TRBJ1-1; TRBD1 matches at 10 bases. The CDR3 length is 15 residues. The J segment lost 7 bases and the V segment lost 6 bases, leaving 11 bases of the junction unmatched. CDR1 is LNHDA and CDR2 is SQIVND in the germline V gene (reference sequence).

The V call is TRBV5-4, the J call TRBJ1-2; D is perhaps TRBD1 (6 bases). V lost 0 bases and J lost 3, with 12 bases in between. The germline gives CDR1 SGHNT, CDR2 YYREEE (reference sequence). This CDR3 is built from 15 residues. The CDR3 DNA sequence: TGTGCCAGCAGCTTGGGCTGGGGGCGCGACTATGGCTACACCTTC. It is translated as CASSLGWGRDYGYTF.